A selection of T cell receptor beta chains follows, all from one sample in a study of blood T cell repertoires in COVID-19. The table came from immunoSEQ multiplex PCR; TCRdb's copy has only in-frame clones and leaves some out. The repertoire holds about 350,000 clones, with about 88% as singletons. Sequencing input: peripheral blood. The receptors stem from a woman aged 70-85 years with COVID-19, enrolled during active disease. Both conserved end residues are part of each CDR3. The D gene is left open where the match is weak. Rows give clone size only sometimes, using once, few, many, or a class for an expanded clone.

size | J | V | D | DNA | CDR3
. | TRBJ1-3 | TRBV2 | . | TGTGCCAGCAGGGACAGCGTCTCTGGAAACACCATATATTTT | CASRDSVSGNTIYF
. | TRBJ2-7 | TRBV7-2 | . | TGTGCCAGCAGCTTTATGAGCTACGAGCAGTACTTC | CASSFMSYEQYF
. | TRBJ1-1 | TRBV4-3 | TRBD1 | TGCGCCAGCAGCCAAGATCGGGGGACAGGGGGCACTGAAGCTTTCTTT | CASSQDRGTGGTEAFF
. | TRBJ1-5 | TRBV30 | . | TGTGCCTGGAGTCTATCAGGAGGGGTGGGGCAGCCCCAGCATTTT | CAWSLSGGVGQPQHF
. | TRBJ2-3 | TRBV5-1 | TRBD1 | TGCGCCAGCCGAATCCAGGGGGCCAGTGATACGCAGTATTTT | CASRIQGASDTQYF
. | TRBJ2-4 | TRBV18 | . | TGTGCCAGCTCACCCAGGACAAAAGACATTCAGTACTTC | CASSPRTKDIQYF
. | TRBJ1-5 | TRBV19 | . | TGTGCCAGTAGTATGGGCAGTTTCTGGGGAGGACAGCCCCAGCATTTT | CASSMGSFWGGQPQHF
. | TRBJ2-1 | TRBV6-2/TRBV6-3 | . | TGTGCCAGCAGTTCCCCAGACAAGACCTACAATGAGCAGTTCTTC | CASSSPDKTYNEQFF
. | TRBJ1-1 | TRBV6-1 | . | TGTGCCAGCAGTGAACACGGGGGACGTTTCGATTTCATAGCTTTCTTT | CASSEHGGRFDFIAFF
. | TRBJ1-1 | TRBV5-1 | . | TGCGCCAGCAGCAGACTTACGAACACTGAAGCTTTCTTT | CASSRLTNTEAFF
. | TRBJ2-7 | TRBV28 | . | TGTGCCAGCAGTGGCACCGGCGGACTGTACTACGAGCAGTACTTC | CASSGTGGLYYEQYF
. | TRBJ2-5 | TRBV5-6 | . | TGTGCCAGCAGCTTGACTCGACACATGGCTCAGGGGACCCAGTACTTC | CASSLTRHMAQGTQYF
. | TRBJ1-1 | TRBV29-1 | TRBD1 | TGCAGCGTAGAGTATTCGGGACAGACGAACACTGAAGCTTTCTTT | CSVEYSGQTNTEAFF
. | TRBJ2-3 | TRBV9 | . | TGTGCCAGCAGCCCCGGAGGCCGGACAGATACGCAGTATTTT | CASSPGGRTDTQYF
. | TRBJ1-1 | TRBV10-3 | . | TGTGCCATCAGTGAGTCAGGAGGCAGCTGGAACACTGAAGCTTTCTTT | CAISESGGSWNTEAFF
. | TRBJ2-7 | TRBV15 | TRBD1 | TGTGCCACCAGCCCGAGGGCAGGGGGCTACGAGCAGTACTTC | CATSPRAGGYEQYF
. | TRBJ2-1 | TRBV2 | . | TGTGCCAGCAGTGACAGGGGTTACAATGAGCAGTTCTTC | CASSDRGYNEQFF
. | TRBJ1-5 | TRBV6-2/TRBV6-3 | . | TGTGCCAGCAGTTACGTCCAGGGTCGAAATCAGCCCCAGCATTTT | CASSYVQGRNQPQHF
. | TRBJ2-6 | TRBV3-1/TRBV3-2 | . | TGTGCCAGCACCCATCGCGGGGCCGGCTCTCTCAGTGGGGCCAACGTCCTGACTTTC | CASTHRGAGSLSGANVLTF
. | TRBJ1-4 | TRBV6-5 | . | TGTGCCAGCAGTTCAACGGGGGGAAAACTGTTTTTT | CASSSTGGKLFF
. | TRBJ2-7 | TRBV15 | TRBD2 | TGTGCCACCAGAGGAGCTAGCGGGGACTACGAGCAGTACTTC | CATRGASGDYEQYF
few | TRBJ2-7 | TRBV6-2/TRBV6-3 | . | TGTGCCAGCAGTACCGGACAGATCGAGCAGTACTTC | CASSTGQIEQYF
once | TRBJ1-6 | TRBV13 | TRBD1 | TGTGCCAGCAGCTTAGGAGGGACAGGGGGCAATTCACCCCTCCACTTT | CASSLGGTGGNSPLHF
. | TRBJ1-4 | TRBV4-1 | TRBD1 | TGCGCCAGCAGCCCCACCGGGACAGGGGGTGAAAGGCTGTTTTTT | CASSPTGTGGERLFF
. | TRBJ1-1 | TRBV20-1 | . | TGCAGTGCTAGTCAGGGAGGGAACACTGAAGCTTTCTTT | CSASQGGNTEAFF
many | TRBJ1-2 | TRBV18 | . | TGTGCCAGCTCACCCGGACGAACAGGGTTAGAGGGCTACACCTTC | CASSPGRTGLEGYTF
. | TRBJ2-7 | TRBV6-5 | TRBD2 | TGTGCCAGCAGTTCCGGGGGGGCAGGGTGGAGCGAGCAGTACTTC | CASSSGGAGWSEQYF
. | TRBJ2-3 | TRBV6-5 | . | TGTGCCAGCACTCTTATGAGGGCGCGAGATACGCAGTATTTT | CASTLMRARDTQYF
once | TRBJ2-5 | TRBV12-3/TRBV12-4 | TRBD2 | TGTGCCAGCAGCACTAGCGGGGTAGAGACCCAGTACTTC | CASSTSGVETQYF
. | TRBJ1-1 | TRBV18 | . | TGTGCCAGCTCACCACCGGCGATCGGGGACACTGAAGCTTTCTTT | CASSPPAIGDTEAFF
. | TRBJ1-2 | TRBV29-1 | . | TGCAGCGCTCGGGAGGGTCTCGCCTATGGCTACACCTTC | CSAREGLAYGYTF
. | TRBJ1-1 | TRBV5-1 | TRBD1 | TGCGCCAGCAAAGAGGACAGGGGTGTAACTGAAGCTTTCTTT | CASKEDRGVTEAFF
. | TRBJ1-2 | TRBV6-5 | . | TGTGCCAGCAGTTACTCCGTGACGGGGGGAAATGGCTACACCTTC | CASSYSVTGGNGYTF
. | TRBJ1-1 | TRBV5-4 | . | TGTGCCAGTTCCTCCTGGGCAGCCTTGAACACTGAAGCTTTCTTT | CASSSWAALNTEAFF
. | TRBJ1-5 | TRBV5-6 | TRBD1 | TGTGCCAGCAGCTCCACGGACAGGAACGGGAATCAGCCCCAGCATTTT | CASSSTDRNGNQPQHF
. | TRBJ1-4 | TRBV6-1 | TRBD1 | TGTGCCAGCAGTGAAGATTCGGCAGGGGGACTTGAAAAACTGTTTTTT | CASSEDSAGGLEKLFF
. | TRBJ1-1 | TRBV7-2 | . | TGTGCCAGCAGCTTGTTAGCGTCTGCTTTCTTT | CASSLLASAFF
. | TRBJ2-3 | TRBV5-6 | TRBD2 | TGTGCCAGCAGCTTTAGCGGGGGGGCAGATACGCAGTATTTT | CASSFSGGADTQYF
once | TRBJ1-2 | TRBV5-1 | . | TGCGCCAGCAGCTTGGACAGTTCCTATGGCTACACCTTC | CASSLDSSYGYTF
. | TRBJ1-2 | TRBV30 | TRBD1 | TGTGCCTGGGACTATGACAGGGGCCCACGTGGCTACACCTTC | CAWDYDRGPRGYTF
. | TRBJ2-3 | TRBV4-1 | TRBD2 | TGCGCCAGCAGCCAAGATATGGCTAGCGGGGGGGCGGCAGATACGCAGTATTTT | CASSQDMASGGAADTQYF
. | TRBJ1-6 | TRBV12-3/TRBV12-4 | TRBD1 | TGTGCCAGCAGGGGGACAGGGGCCGAACCCCTCCACTTT | CASRGTGAEPLHF
. | TRBJ2-2 | TRBV25-1 | TRBD1 | TGTGCCAGCAGTGAACTGACAGGGCCCGGGGAGCTGTTTTTT | CASSELTGPGELFF
. | TRBJ2-5 | TRBV5-6 | . | TGTGCCAGCAGCGGTCGGGGGACCCAGTACTTC | CASSGRGTQYF
. | TRBJ2-1 | TRBV3-1/TRBV3-2 | TRBD1 | TGTGCCAGCAGCCTAAGCGGACAGGGGGACAATGAGCAGTTCTTC | CASSLSGQGDNEQFF
. | TRBJ2-1 | TRBV30 | . | TGTGCCTGGAGTACACGGGGCTCCTACAATGAGCAGTTCTTC | CAWSTRGSYNEQFF
. | TRBJ2-7 | TRBV19 | . | TGTGCCAGTAGTACGGTAAACGGGCAGGGGAGACCCTACGAGCAGTACTTC | CASSTVNGQGRPYEQYF
. | TRBJ1-1 | TRBV5-8 | . | TGTGCCAGCAACCCGCCAGGGTGGAACACTGAAGCTTTCTTT | CASNPPGWNTEAFF
. | TRBJ1-2 | TRBV19 | TRBD1 | TGTGCCAGTACCTCCCGGGGACAGGGTCCGTATACAGGAGGCTACACCTTC | CASTSRGQGPYTGGYTF
once | TRBJ2-5 | TRBV2 | TRBD2 | TGTGCCAGCAAGCGGGACCCTCAAGAGACCCAGTACTTC | CASKRDPQETQYF
. | TRBJ2-7 | TRBV30 | TRBD1 | TGTGCCTGGAGTTGGGGTACAGGGGAGTATATCGAGCAGTACTTC | CAWSWGTGEYIEQYF